The 16 T cell receptor beta chains reported below all come from one sample, sequenced in a study of blood T cell repertoires in COVID-19 (dated by TCRdb to the early 2020s). The library was generated by the immunoSEQ multiplex PCR assay. TCRdb holds this immuneACCESS table with in-frame rearrangements only. Some clones are missing; in checked studies, unresolved V genes explain under half, and the rest has no known cause. The table for this sample lists under 300,000 clones; roughly nine tenths of them were counted only once. The ten largest account for 5.5% to 6.5% of the sample. The specimen sequenced was peripheral blood. These receptors were taken from a man aged 60 to 69 with acute or convalescent COVID-19.

This clone was detected ten times or more. V usage is TRBV3-1 (or the pseudogene TRBV3-2) and J usage is TRBJ1-1, with D possibly being TRBD1 (5 bases). The CDR3 loop spans 13 amino acids. V dropped 6 bases and J dropped 7 bases, with 15 bases sitting between them. Germline values: CDR1 LGHDT, CDR2 YNNKEL (reference sequence). For the CDR3, the DNA is TGTGCCAGCAGAAGCCATCGGGGGAGTGAAGCTTTCTTT. It specifies CASRSHRGSEAFF.

About this clone itself: Other nucleotide sequences in the sample specify the same CDR3. The chain employs TRBV5-6 and TRBJ1-1; unclear D gene. CDR1 SGHDT and CDR2 YYEEEE come from the germline V gene. The CDR3 covers 13 residues. With 2 bases removed from V and 1 base from J, the gap between germline ends came to 6 bases. The DNA for the CDR3 is TGTGCCAGCAGCTTCGAGCCGAACACTGAAGCTTTCTTT. Translation: CASSFEPNTEAFF.

This chain joins TRBV28 and TRBJ1-5; TRBD1 might be the D (6 bases). The CDR3 is 14 residues long. CDR1 and CDR2 from the germline V gene are MDHEN and SYDVKM. The germline V and J ends were trimmed by 3 bases and 5 bases, with 11 bases remaining between them. The CDR3 nucleotides read TGTGCCAGCAGTTTGGAACAGGGACATCAGCCCCAGCATTTT. It yields the protein CASSLEQGHQPQHF.

The chain has TRBV30 and TRBJ2-7, with D possibly matching TRBD2 (6 bases). Germline CDR1 is GTSNPN and CDR2 is SVGIG (reference sequence). The V end was cut by 4 bases, the J end by 3 bases, with 13 bases between. The CDR3 totals 13 residues. The CDR3, as DNA: TGTGCCTGGACGTCGGGACTCGGCTACGAGCAGTACTTC. Its protein is CAWTSGLGYEQYF.

V usage is TRBV9 and J usage is TRBJ2-2; 7 positions match TRBD2. J lost 2 bases, V lost 6 bases, and 13 bases had no gene match. This CDR3 spans 17 amino acids. The germline gives CDR1 SGDLS, CDR2 YYNGEE. The CDR3 DNA sequence: TGTGCCAGCAACCCCCGCGGGGGACTGAGAAACACCGGGGAGCTGTTTTTT. It specifies CASNPRGGLRNTGELFF.

This chain joins TRBV10-3 and TRBJ2-7, with 14 bases fitting TRBD2. The CDR3 spans 16 residues. With 5 bases clipped from V and 5 bases from J, the junction kept 8 bases outside the gene matches. CDR1 is ENHRY, CDR2 SYGVKD, per germline. The CDR3 here is CAISPGLAGARNEQYF. Here the CDR3 DNA reads TGTGCCATCAGTCCGGGACTAGCGGGAGCAAGGAACGAGCAGTACTTC.

The V and J genes are TRBV5-4 and TRBJ2-1, with 7 bases that match TRBD2. V dropped 3 bases and J dropped 0; count of bases not matched to a gene: 6. The CDR3 extends over 16 amino acids. CDR1 and CDR2 from the germline V gene are SGHNT and YYREEE (reference sequence). The CDR3 DNA reads TGTGCCAGCAGCTCACCAGCGGGACGCTCCTACAATGAGCAGTTCTTC. Translating gives CASSSPAGRSYNEQFF. Complete variable domain (other parts from reference TRBV5-4 and TRBJ2-1): ETGVTQSPTHLIKTRGQQVTLRCSSQSGHNTVSWYQQALGQGPQFIFQYYREEENGRGNFPPRFSGLQFPNYSSELNVNALELDDSALYLCASSSPAGRSYNEQFFGPGTRLTVL.

The chain carries TRBV5-1 and TRBJ2-5, with D tentatively TRBD2 (5 bases). V lost 5 bases to trimming and J lost 4 bases, with 9 bases between them. Per the germline V gene, CDR1 is SGHRS and CDR2 is YFSETQ. CDR3 size: 12 residues. CDR3 residues: CASRQGRETQYF. The DNA of the CDR3 is TGCGCCAGCAGACAAGGGAGAGAGACCCAGTACTTC.

The chain has TRBV7-2 and TRBJ2-7; 11 nucleotides match TRBD2. CDR1 is SGHTA, CDR2 FQGNSA, per germline. The CDR3 has 19 amino acids. With 5 bases clipped from V and 0 bases from J, the junction kept 15 bases outside the gene matches. Here the CDR3 DNA reads TGTGCCAGCAGCCTCTGGACCGGGACTAGCGGCGCGAGCTCCTACGAGCAGTACTTC. Protein product: CASSLWTGTSGASSYEQYF.

The CDR3, as DNA: TGTGCCAGCAGTTTGGAGGGTATGGACGAGCAGTACTTC. This sequence encodes CASSLEGMDEQYF. V and J are TRBV27 and TRBJ2-7; possibly TRBD2 for D (6 bases). The CDR3 has 13 amino acids. The germline V gene encodes CDR1 MNHEY and CDR2 SMNVEV (reference sequence). Trimming cost V 3 bases and J 5 bases, with 11 bases left between them.

The chain has TRBV2 and TRBJ2-3, with 10 positions matching TRBD1. J was trimmed by 5 bases and V by 6 bases; bases with no gene match: 5. The CDR3 has 14 amino acids. Germline CDR1 is SNHLY and CDR2 is FYNNEI. The CDR3 protein is CASRRQGAIDTQYF. In nucleotides, the CDR3 is TGTGCCAGCAGGAGACAGGGGGCGATAGATACGCAGTATTTT.

The rearrangement links TRBV27 to TRBJ1-4; maybe TRBD1 (6 bases). The germline V gene encodes CDR1 MNHEY and CDR2 SMNVEV (reference sequence). Trimming pared 4 bases from V and 0 bases from J, leaving 9 bases between. The CDR3 runs to 15 residues. The CDR3 region has the DNA TGTGCCAGCAGTTCCAGGGGCGCAACTAATGAAAAACTGTTTTTT. It specifies CASSSRGATNEKLFF.

This clone was picked up one time. The rearrangement links TRBV7-8 to TRBJ1-1; D not resolved. This CDR3 is built from 14 residues. Trimming removed 1 base from V and 5 bases from J, with 11 bases in between. Germline loops: CDR1 SGHVS, CDR2 FQNEAQ. The CDR3 spells CASSLGRRRTEAFF. CDR3 nucleotide sequence: TGTGCCAGCAGCTTAGGCAGGCGGAGGACTGAAGCTTTCTTT.

This sequence joins TRBV19 and TRBJ1-4; D is undetermined. Germline CDR1 LNHDA, CDR2 SQIVND (reference sequence). The V end lost 3 bases, the J end lost 0 bases, and 11 bases lay between the germline ends. The CDR3 has 16 residues. The CDR3 bases are TGTGCCAGTAGTATCGGGGAGACGGCAACTAATGAAAAACTGTTTTTT. Its protein is CASSIGETATNEKLFF.

This clone occurred once. V gene TRBV4-3 combines with J gene TRBJ1-4, with D maybe TRBD1 (5 bases). The CDR3 runs 15 residues. Germline CDR1 LGHNA, CDR2 YSLEER. V was pared by 3 bases and J by 2 bases, with 10 bases between. Here the CDR3 reads CASSQSGGTNEKLFF. Written as DNA, the CDR3 is TGCGCCAGCAGCCAGAGTGGGGGGACTAATGAAAAACTGTTTTTT.

The CDR3 region has the DNA TGTGCCAGCAGCAAACGGAGGGAGCACCTAAACAATGAGCAGTTCTTC. Encoded protein: CASSKRREHLNNEQFF. The chain carries TRBV9 and TRBJ2-1, with D maybe TRBD2 (6 bases). Germline CDR1 reads SGDLS; CDR2 reads YYNGEE. There are 16 residues in the CDR3. V shed 4 bases and J shed 5 bases, with 19 bases lying between them.